This TCR beta chain was sequenced for a study of T-cell memory formation after mild COVID-19. Study-wide context: The TCR clusters were mostly specific to one donor.

This CDR3 region has 16 residues. CDR1 is MGHRA, CDR2 YSYEKL, per germline. V lost 2 bases and J lost 0, with 11 bases in between. TCRdb processed the 5' RACE reads anew with MiXCR; each CDR3 protein has one entry. The repertoire includes 300,000 to 350,000 distinct CDR3 sequences, approximately 15% of them detected once, and around 20% sits in the top ten. The sample taken for sequencing was PBMCs or a T cell subset sorted from them (not recorded which). The genes are TRBV4-1 and TRBJ1-3; D uncertain. This receptor was taken from a man aged 18 to 29 who had mild COVID-19 (a few samples of this study predate the infection). Cell type and time point are not known. In DNA, the CDR3 is TGCGCCAGCAGCCAACCTACGGGAGTCTCTGGAAACACCATATATTTT. Translation gives CASSQPTGVSGNTIYF.